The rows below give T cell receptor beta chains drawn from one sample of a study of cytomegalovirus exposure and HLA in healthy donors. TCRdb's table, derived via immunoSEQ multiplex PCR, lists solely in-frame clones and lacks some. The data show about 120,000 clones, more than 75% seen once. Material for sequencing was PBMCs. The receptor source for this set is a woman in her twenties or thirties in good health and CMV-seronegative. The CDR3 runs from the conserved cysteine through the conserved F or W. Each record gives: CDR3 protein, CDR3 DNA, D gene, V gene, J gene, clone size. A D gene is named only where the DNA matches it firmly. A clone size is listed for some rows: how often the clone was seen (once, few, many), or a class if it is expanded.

CDR3: CASSPGRLGLANYNEQFF; DNA: TGTGCCAGCAGCCCCGGTAGGCTGGGACTAGCGAATTACAATGAGCAGTTCTTC; D: TRBD2; V: TRBV5-4; J: TRBJ2-1; size: .
CDR3: CAISEPSGGLNEQFF; DNA: TGTGCCATCAGTGAACCAAGCGGGGGCCTCAATGAGCAGTTCTTC; D: TRBD2; V: TRBV10-3; J: TRBJ2-1; size: .
CDR3: CASSVGQGMYEQFF; DNA: TGTGCCAGCAGCGTCGGACAGGGTATGTATGAGCAGTTCTTC; D: TRBD1; V: TRBV7-9; J: TRBJ2-1; size: .
CDR3: CASSYSGLAGDGEQFF; DNA: TGTGCCAGCAGTTACTCGGGACTAGCGGGGGACGGTGAGCAGTTCTTC; D: TRBD2; V: TRBV6-5; J: TRBJ2-1; size: .
CDR3: CATSRDPVNTEAFF; DNA: TGTGCCACCAGCAGAGATCCAGTGAACACTGAAGCTTTCTTT; D: .; V: TRBV15; J: TRBJ1-1; size: .
CDR3: CASSKGQGTSYGYTF; DNA: TGTGCCAGCAGCAAGGGACAGGGAACTTCCTATGGCTACACCTTC; D: TRBD1; V: TRBV7-2; J: TRBJ1-2; size: .
CDR3: CASSLEGGTGELFF; DNA: TGTGCCAGCAGCTTGGAAGGGGGTACCGGGGAGCTGTTTTTT; D: .; V: TRBV5-4; J: TRBJ2-2; size: .
CDR3: CASSLRGSGGWNTEAFF; DNA: TGTGCCAGCAGCTTGCGGGGGTCAGGGGGTTGGAACACTGAAGCTTTCTTT; D: TRBD1; V: TRBV5-4; J: TRBJ1-1; size: .
CDR3: CASSFDRASYTF; DNA: TGCGCCAGCAGCTTCGACAGGGCGAGCTACACCTTC; D: TRBD1; V: TRBV5-1; J: TRBJ1-2; size: .
CDR3: CASSLTDTDSPLHF; DNA: TGTGCCAGCAGTTTGACAGATACGGACTCACCCCTCCACTTT; D: .; V: TRBV27; J: TRBJ1-6; size: .
CDR3: CASSPGTGAPYSYEQYF; DNA: TGTGCCAGCAGCCCGGGGACAGGGGCCCCATACTCCTACGAGCAGTACTTC; D: TRBD1; V: TRBV5-6; J: TRBJ2-7; size: .
CDR3: CASSGAGAPGNEQFF; DNA: TGTGCCAGCAGCGGGGCGGGGGCCCCGGGTAATGAGCAGTTCTTC; D: .; V: TRBV5-6; J: TRBJ2-1; size: few
CDR3: CATSLRAIPGNTIYF; DNA: TGTGCCACTAGTCTGAGGGCAATCCCTGGAAACACCATATATTTT; D: .; V: TRBV28; J: TRBJ1-3; size: .
CDR3: CATGTPDQPQHF; DNA: TGTGCCACCGGGACACCCGATCAGCCCCAGCATTTT; D: .; V: TRBV10-3; J: TRBJ1-5; size: .
CDR3: CASSYVDRGYGYTF; DNA: TGTGCCAGCAGTTACGTGGACAGGGGCTATGGCTACACCTTC; D: TRBD1; V: TRBV6-5; J: TRBJ1-2; size: few
CDR3: CASSSARGTGNEVEAFF; DNA: TGTGCCAGCAGCTCTGCCCGCGGGACAGGGAATGAAGTTGAAGCTTTCTTT; D: TRBD1; V: TRBV7-9; J: TRBJ1-1; size: .
CDR3: CASSQIQGSEAFF; DNA: TGCGCCAGCAGCCAAATACAGGGGTCTGAAGCTTTCTTT; D: TRBD1; V: TRBV4-3; J: TRBJ1-1; size: .